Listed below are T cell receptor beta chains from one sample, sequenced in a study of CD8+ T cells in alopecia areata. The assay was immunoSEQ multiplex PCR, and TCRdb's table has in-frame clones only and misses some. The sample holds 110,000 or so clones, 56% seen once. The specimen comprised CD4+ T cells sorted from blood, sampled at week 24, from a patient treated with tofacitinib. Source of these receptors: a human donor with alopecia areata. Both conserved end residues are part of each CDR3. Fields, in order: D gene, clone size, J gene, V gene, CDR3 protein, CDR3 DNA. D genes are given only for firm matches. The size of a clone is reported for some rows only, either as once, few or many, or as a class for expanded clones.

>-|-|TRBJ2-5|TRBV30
CAWSSGGAQETQYF
TGTGCCTGGAGCTCGGGCGGAGCACAAGAGACCCAGTACTTC
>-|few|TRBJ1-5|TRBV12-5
CASGPGPGDQPQHF
TGTGCTAGTGGCCCGGGACCGGGGGATCAGCCCCAGCATTTT
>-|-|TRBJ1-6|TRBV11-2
CASSFSNRNSPLHF
TGTGCCAGCAGCTTTTCAAACCGGAATTCACCCCTCCACTTT
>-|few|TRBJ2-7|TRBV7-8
CASSSRTRLREQYF
TGTGCCAGCAGCTCACGTACCCGACTTCGCGAGCAGTACTTC
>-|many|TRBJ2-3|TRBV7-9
CASSFPRKQGARDTQYF
TGTGCCAGCAGCTTTCCCCGGAAACAGGGAGCCAGAGATACGCAGTATTTT
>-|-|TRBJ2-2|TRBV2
CASSDLGLNTGELFF
TGTGCCAGCAGTGACTTGGGACTGAACACCGGGGAGCTGTTTTTT
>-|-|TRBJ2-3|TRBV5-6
CASSLPQLADTQYF
TGTGCCAGCAGCTTGCCCCAACTTGCAGATACGCAGTATTTT
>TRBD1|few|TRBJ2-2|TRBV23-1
CASSQLWGTECTGELFF
TGCGCCAGCAGTCAATTATGGGGGACAGAATGCACCGGGGAGCTGTTTTTT
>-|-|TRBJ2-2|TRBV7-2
CASSRRLVSGELFF
TGTGCCAGCAGCCGCCGACTAGTTTCTGGGGAGCTGTTTTTT
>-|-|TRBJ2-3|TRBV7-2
CASSLGTDTQYF
TGTGCCAGCAGCTTAGGGACAGATACGCAGTATTTT
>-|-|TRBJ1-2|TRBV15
CATSRELGPSADGYTF
TGTGCCACCAGCAGAGAATTGGGCCCATCGGCTGATGGCTACACCTTC
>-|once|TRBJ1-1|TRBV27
CASSSKPTGNMNTEAFF
TGTGCCAGCAGTTCCAAACCGACAGGAAACATGAACACTGAAGCTTTCTTT
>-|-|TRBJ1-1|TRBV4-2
CASSQAGRNTEAFF
TGTGCCAGCAGCCAGGCCGGACGGAACACTGAAGCTTTCTTT
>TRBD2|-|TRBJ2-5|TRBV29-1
CSVGTRFQETQYF
TGCAGCGTTGGGACTAGGTTCCAAGAGACCCAGTACTTC
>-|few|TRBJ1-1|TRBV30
CAWSVQEGNTEAFF
TGTGCCTGGAGTGTTCAGGAGGGGAACACTGAAGCTTTCTTT
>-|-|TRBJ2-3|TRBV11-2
CASSLDTDTQYF
TGTGCCAGCAGCCTCGACACAGATACGCAGTATTTT
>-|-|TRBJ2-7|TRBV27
CASSSSWWRGHEQYF
TGTGCCAGCAGTTCATCCTGGTGGAGGGGGCACGAGCAGTACTTC
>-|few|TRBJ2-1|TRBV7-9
CASSRGQYNEQFF
TGTGCCAGCAGCCGCGGTCAGTACAATGAGCAGTTCTTC
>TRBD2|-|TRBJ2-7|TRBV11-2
CASSLDSGGHRYEQYF
TGTGCCAGCAGCTTAGATAGCGGGGGCCACCGCTACGAGCAGTACTTC
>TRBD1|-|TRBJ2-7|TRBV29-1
CSVSQGIPSYEQYF
TGCAGCGTTTCACAGGGGATCCCCTCCTACGAGCAGTACTTC
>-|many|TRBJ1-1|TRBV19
CASSPAMGRMNTEAFF
TGTGCCAGTAGTCCCGCTATGGGTAGAATGAACACTGAAGCTTTCTTT
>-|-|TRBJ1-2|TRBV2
CASMGPSYGYTF
TGTGCCAGCATGGGTCCCAGCTATGGCTACACCTTC
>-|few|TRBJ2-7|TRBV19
CASSIRQNSYEQYF
TGTGCCAGTAGTATAAGACAGAACTCCTACGAGCAGTACTTC
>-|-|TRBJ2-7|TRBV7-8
CASSVAELSYEQYF
TGTGCCAGCAGCGTCGCCGAACTCTCCTACGAGCAGTACTTC
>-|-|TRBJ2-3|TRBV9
CASSVDRDTQYF
TGTGCCAGCAGCGTAGACCGGGATACGCAGTATTTT
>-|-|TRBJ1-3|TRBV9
CASHPGTSGNTIYF
TGTGCCAGCCATCCGGGGACCTCTGGAAACACCATATATTTT
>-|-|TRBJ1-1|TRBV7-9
CASSETRYGTEAFF
TGTGCCAGCAGCGAAACTAGGTACGGCACTGAAGCTTTCTTT
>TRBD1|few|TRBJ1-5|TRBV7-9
CASSLSGGGQPQHF
TGTGCCAGCAGCTTATCAGGGGGCGGCCAGCCCCAGCATTTT
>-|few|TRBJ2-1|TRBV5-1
CASSPGTHNEQFF
TGCGCCAGCAGCCCGGGGACTCACAATGAGCAGTTCTTC
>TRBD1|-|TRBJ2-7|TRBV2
CASSSTTGSPLRF
TGTGCCAGCAGCTCAACGACAGGGAGTCCGCTCCGCTTC
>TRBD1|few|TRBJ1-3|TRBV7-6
CASSLDGTGGSRGNTIYF
TGTGCCAGCAGCTTAGACGGGACAGGGGGATCAAGAGGAAACACCATATATTTT
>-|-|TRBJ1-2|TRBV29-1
CSVARTDYGYTF
TGCAGCGTTGCACGGACCGACTATGGCTACACCTTC
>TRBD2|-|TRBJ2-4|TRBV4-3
CASSQDPSGGSSIQYF
TGCGCCAGCAGCCAAGACCCTAGCGGGGGTTCTAGCATTCAGTACTTC
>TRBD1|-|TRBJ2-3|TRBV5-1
CASSRDRATDTQYF
TGCGCCAGCAGCCGGGACAGAGCCACAGATACGCAGTATTTT
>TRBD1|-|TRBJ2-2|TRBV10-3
CALGDRGDTGELFF
TGTGCCCTCGGGGACAGGGGGGACACCGGGGAGCTGTTCTTT
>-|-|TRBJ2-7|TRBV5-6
CATSLYVGEQYF
TGTGCCACCAGCTTGTATGTGGGCGAGCAGTACTTC
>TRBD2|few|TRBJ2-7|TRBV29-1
CSVGGMDEQYF
TGCAGCGTGGGGGGGATGGACGAGCAGTACTTC
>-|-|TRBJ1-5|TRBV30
CAYASYSNQPQHF
TGTGCCTATGCATCTTATAGCAATCAGCCCCAGCATTTT
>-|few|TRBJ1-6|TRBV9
CASSVRGRNSPLHF
TGTGCCAGCAGCGTGCGAGGACGCAATTCACCCCTCCACTTT
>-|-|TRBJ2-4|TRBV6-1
CASSAGQFLAKNIQYF
TGTGCCAGCAGTGCCGGACAGTTCCTAGCCAAAAACATTCAGTACTTC
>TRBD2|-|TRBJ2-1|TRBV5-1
CASSLRRGVYNEQFF
TGCGCCAGCAGCTTACGGCGGGGGGTCTACAATGAGCAGTTCTTC
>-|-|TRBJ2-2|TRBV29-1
CSVEDQGRSNTGELFF
TGCAGCGTTGAAGATCAGGGACGCTCCAACACCGGGGAGCTGTTTTTT
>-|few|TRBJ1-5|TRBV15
CATSRDGQPNQPQHF
TGTGCCACCAGCAGAGATGGGCAGCCCAATCAGCCCCAGCATTTT
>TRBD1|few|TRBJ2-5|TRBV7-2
CASSFNRGETQYF
TGTGCCAGCAGCTTTAACAGGGGGGAGACCCAGTACTTC
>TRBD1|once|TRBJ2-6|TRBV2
CAVQGLGGANVLTF
TGTGCCGTACAGGGGTTAGGTGGGGCCAACGTCCTGACTTTC
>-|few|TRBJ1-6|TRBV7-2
CASSRKVPPLHF
TGTGCCAGCAGCCGAAAGGTCCCACCCCTCCACTTT
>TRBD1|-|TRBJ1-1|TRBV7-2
CASSTRQGGTEAFF
TGTGCCAGCAGCACCCGACAGGGAGGCACTGAAGCTTTCTTT
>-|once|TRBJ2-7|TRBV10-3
CAISERQSSSYEQYF
TGTGCCATCAGTGAGCGACAGAGCAGCTCCTACGAGCAGTACTTC
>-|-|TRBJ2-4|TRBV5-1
CASIHARDGIAKNIQYF
TGCGCCAGCATCCACGCACGCGACGGGATCGCCAAAAACATTCAGTACTTC
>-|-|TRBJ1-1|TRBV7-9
CASSLVQGEAFF
TGTGCCAGCAGCTTAGTCCAGGGAGAAGCTTTCTTT
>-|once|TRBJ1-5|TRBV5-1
CASSWDQYQPQHF
TGCGCCAGCAGCTGGGATCAGTATCAGCCCCAGCATTTT
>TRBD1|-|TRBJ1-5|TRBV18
CASRGGQNQPQHF
TGTGCCAGCCGGGGGGGACAGAATCAGCCCCAGCATTTT
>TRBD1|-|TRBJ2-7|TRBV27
CASRPSGGAAYEQYF
TGTGCCAGCAGACCTTCAGGGGGCGCAGCCTACGAGCAGTACTTC
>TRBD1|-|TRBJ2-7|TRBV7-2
CASSPRTGGIYEQYF
TGTGCCAGCAGCCCCCGAACAGGGGGCATCTACGAGCAGTACTTC
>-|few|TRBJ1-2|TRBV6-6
CASSPRWAANYGYTF
TGTGCCAGCAGCCCTAGGTGGGCAGCTAACTATGGCTACACCTTC
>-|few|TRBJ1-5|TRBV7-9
CASSSDRRSQPQHF
TGTGCCAGCAGCTCAGACCGGAGGAGTCAGCCCCAGCATTTT
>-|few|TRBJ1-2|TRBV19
CASLALMGGYTF
TGTGCCAGCCTCGCCTTGATGGGAGGCTACACCTTC
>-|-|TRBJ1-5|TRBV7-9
CASSPLNSNQPQHF
TGTGCCAGCAGCCCGCTAAATAGCAATCAGCCCCAGCATTTT
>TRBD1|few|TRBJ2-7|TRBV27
CASSLMGQSYEQYF
TGTGCCAGCAGTTTGATGGGACAGAGCTACGAGCAGTACTTC